This T cell receptor (beta chain) was profiled in a study of blood T cell repertoires in COVID-19. V was clipped by 6 bases and J by 5 bases; unmatched bases: 13. From germline, CDR1 is MGHDK and CDR2 SYGVNS. The CDR3 spans 16 residues. In its sample, this clone was seen once. Authors' processing steps: The assay estimated nucleated cells by amplifying reference gene primers. Using immunoSEQ multiplex PCR, the repertoire was profiled, and TCRdb retains in-frame clones only, with some absent. V, J and clone size are taken as reported in that table, and D and trimming were inferred from the DNA itself. The sample holds about 220,000 clones, 80% to 90% seen once.

The chain combines TRBV25-1 with TRBJ2-1; 7 nucleotides line up with TRBD2. The receptor's source is a young woman in a cohort exposed to, infected with or recovered from COVID-19 (not recorded which). The sequencing input was PBMCs or T cells enriched from blood (not recorded which). DNA of the CDR3: TGTGCCAGCAGGAAACCTCACGGGGGAGGGGACAATGAGCAGTTCTTC. Translation gives CASRKPHGGGDNEQFF.